Following are 9 T cell receptor beta chains from one sample sequenced in a study of T cell responses to AZD1222 COVID-19 vaccine. The table came from immunoSEQ multiplex PCR; TCRdb's copy has only in-frame clones and leaves some out. Here the sample spans tens of thousands of clones, roughly 80% being singletons. This sample comprised peripheral blood, obtained on day 0 of AZD1222 vaccination. The receptors were sampled from an adult in good health.

The rearrangement links TRBV4-2 to TRBJ1-3; D is unresolved. The CDR3 loop spans 15 amino acids. Germline CDR1 is LGHNA and CDR2 is YNFKEQ. V was clipped by 2 bases and J by 1 base, with 9 bases between them. The CDR3 is CASSQLDGSGNTIYF. Here the CDR3 DNA reads TGTGCCAGCAGCCAATTGGACGGTTCTGGAAACACCATATATTTT.

The chain joins TRBV7-9 to TRBJ1-2; 10 bases line up with TRBD1. CDR3 length: 15 residues. Trimming cost V 5 bases and J 8 bases; bases outside gene matches: 11. Germline V CDR1 and CDR2: SEHNR, FQNEAQ (reference sequence). CDR3 nucleotides: TGTGCCAGCAGCCTTCAGACAGGGGGCCTTGGAGGCTACACCTTC. Amino acids: CASSLQTGGLGGYTF.

The chain uses TRBV30 and TRBJ1-2; D perhaps matches TRBD1 (6 bases). V lost 2 bases and J 13 bases, leaving 14 bases between the germline ends. Germline V gene sequence: CDR1 GTSNPN, CDR2 SVGIG (reference sequence). This CDR3 is built from 11 residues. CDR3 coding DNA: TGTGCCTGGAGTACGGGCGGGGGCCGCACCTTC. Translating gives CAWSTGGGRTF.

This clone was seen just once. The chain has TRBV11-2 and TRBJ1-6; D is uncertain. Trimming pared 4 bases from V and 6 bases from J, leaving 13 bases between. Germline loops: CDR1 SGHAT, CDR2 FQNNGV. The CDR3 runs to 15 residues. The CDR3, as DNA: TGTGCCAGCAGCTCTGATGGACTGGTTAATTCACCCCTCCACTTT. Translated: CASSSDGLVNSPLHF.

The genes are TRBV10-3 and TRBJ1-5; perhaps TRBD1 as D (5 bases). CDR1 is ENHRY, CDR2 SYGVKD, per germline. The length of the CDR3 is 13 residues. Trimming removed 6 bases at V and 1 base at J, with 7 bases between. CDR3 DNA sequence: TGTGCCATCAGCTGGGACAGCAATCAGCCCCAGCATTTT. Protein product: CAISWDSNQPQHF.

This chain uses TRBV2 with TRBJ2-1, with 7 bases fitting TRBD1. Per the germline V gene, CDR1 is SNHLY and CDR2 is FYNNEI. Unmatched junction bases numbered 5, after V lost 7 bases and J lost 2 bases. The CDR3 contains 14 residues. Here the CDR3 reads CASTGQGAYNEQFF. CDR3 DNA: TGTGCCAGCACCGGGCAGGGGGCCTACAATGAGCAGTTCTTC.

By share of the sample, this clone is medium-sized (0.01 to 0.1%). The V gene is TRBV9, the J gene TRBJ1-4; no reliable D call. There are 15 residues in the CDR3. Germline assignment: CDR1 SGDLS and CDR2 YYNGEE. The germline V and J ends were trimmed by 0 bases and 5 bases, with 11 bases remaining between them. CDR3 sequence reads: CASSVGGSENEKLFF. The CDR3 coding sequence is TGTGCCAGCAGCGTAGGTGGCAGCGAAAATGAAAAACTGTTTTTT. Combining the CDR3 with reference TRBV9 and TRBJ1-4 gives the whole variable domain DSGVTQTPKHLITATGQRVTLRCSPRSGDLSVYWYQQSLDQGLQFLIQYYNGEERAKGNILERFSAQQFPDLHSELNLSSLELGDSALYFCASSVGGSENEKLFFGSGTQLSVL.

The chain joins TRBV28 to TRBJ1-2, with 7 bases aligning to TRBD1. V gave up 6 bases and J gave up 4 bases; unmatched junction bases: 14. The CDR3 is made up of 16 amino acids. Germline V CDR1 and CDR2: MDHEN, SYDVKM. The CDR3, as DNA: TGTGCCAGCAGCTCTCGACAGGGTCCATCTCTCTATGGCTACACCTTC. Its protein is CASSSRQGPSLYGYTF.

This clone was picked up a small number of times. The V call is TRBV7-9, the J call TRBJ2-7; unclear D gene. Trimming cost V 1 base and J 0 bases, with 10 bases left between them. The CDR3 contains 15 residues. Germline assignment: CDR1 SEHNR and CDR2 FQNEAQ (reference sequence). The CDR3: CASSLVVVDSYEQYF. In DNA, the CDR3 is TGTGCCAGCAGCTTAGTCGTCGTAGACTCCTACGAGCAGTACTTC.